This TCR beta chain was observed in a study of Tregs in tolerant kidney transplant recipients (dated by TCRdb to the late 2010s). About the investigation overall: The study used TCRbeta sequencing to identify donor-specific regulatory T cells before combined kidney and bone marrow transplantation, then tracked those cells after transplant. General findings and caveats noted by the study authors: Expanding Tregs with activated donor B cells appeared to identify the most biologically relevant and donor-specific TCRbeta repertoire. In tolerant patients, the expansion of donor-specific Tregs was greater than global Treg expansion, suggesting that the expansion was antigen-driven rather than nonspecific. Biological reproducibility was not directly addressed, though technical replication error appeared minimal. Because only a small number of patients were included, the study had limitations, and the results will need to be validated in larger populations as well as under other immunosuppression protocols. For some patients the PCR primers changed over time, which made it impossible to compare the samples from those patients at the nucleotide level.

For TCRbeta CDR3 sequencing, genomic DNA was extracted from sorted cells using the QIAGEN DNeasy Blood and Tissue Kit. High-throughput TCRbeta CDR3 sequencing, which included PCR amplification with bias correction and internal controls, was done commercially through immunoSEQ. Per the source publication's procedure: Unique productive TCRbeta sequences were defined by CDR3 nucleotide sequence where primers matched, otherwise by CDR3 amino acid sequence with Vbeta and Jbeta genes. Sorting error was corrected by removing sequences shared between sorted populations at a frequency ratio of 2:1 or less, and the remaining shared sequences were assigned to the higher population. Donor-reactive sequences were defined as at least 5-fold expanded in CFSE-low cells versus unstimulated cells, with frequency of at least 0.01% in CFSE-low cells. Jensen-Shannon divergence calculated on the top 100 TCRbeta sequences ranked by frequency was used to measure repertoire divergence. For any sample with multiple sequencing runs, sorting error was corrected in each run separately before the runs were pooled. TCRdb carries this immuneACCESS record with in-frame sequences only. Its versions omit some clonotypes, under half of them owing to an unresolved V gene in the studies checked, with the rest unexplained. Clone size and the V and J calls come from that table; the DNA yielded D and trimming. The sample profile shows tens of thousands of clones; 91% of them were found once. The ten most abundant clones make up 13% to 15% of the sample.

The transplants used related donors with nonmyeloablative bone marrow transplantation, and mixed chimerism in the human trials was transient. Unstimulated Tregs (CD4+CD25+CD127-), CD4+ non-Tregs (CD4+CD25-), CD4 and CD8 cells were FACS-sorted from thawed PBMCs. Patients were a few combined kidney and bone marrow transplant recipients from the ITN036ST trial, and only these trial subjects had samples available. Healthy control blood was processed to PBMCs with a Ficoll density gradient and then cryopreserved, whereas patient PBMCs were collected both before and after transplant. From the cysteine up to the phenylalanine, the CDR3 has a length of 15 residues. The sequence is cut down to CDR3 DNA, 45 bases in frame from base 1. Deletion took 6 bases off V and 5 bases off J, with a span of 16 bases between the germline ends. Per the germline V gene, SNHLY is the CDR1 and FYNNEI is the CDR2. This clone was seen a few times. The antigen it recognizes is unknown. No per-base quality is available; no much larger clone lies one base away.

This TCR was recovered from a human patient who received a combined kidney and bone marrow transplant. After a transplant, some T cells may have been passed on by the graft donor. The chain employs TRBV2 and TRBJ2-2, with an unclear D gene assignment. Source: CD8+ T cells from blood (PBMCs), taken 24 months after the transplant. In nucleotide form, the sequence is TGTGCCAGCAGGGCCGCCCTTTCTCCGACCGGGGAGCTGTTTTTT. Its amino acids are CASRAALSPTGELFF.